This is a list of T cell receptor beta chains from one sample in a study of CD8 T cells in ankylosing spondylitis. TCRdb itself ran the 5' RACE reads through MiXCR, one entry per CDR3 protein. The table records more than 650,000 distinct CDR3 sequences, roughly 12% of them present only once. Sequencing was performed on blood, either unsorted or a sorted T cell fraction (not recorded which). Every receptor here comes from a male donor with ankylosing spondylitis. Both conserved end residues are part of each CDR3. The D gene is left open where the match is weak. Size is omitted from some rows. Given values are once, few, many or a class for expanded clones.

J: TRBJ1-5; D: NA; size: few; V: TRBV12-3/TRBV12-4; CDR3: CASTLEGQDNQPQHF; DNA: TGTGCCAGCACCCTAGAGGGACAAGACAATCAGCCCCAGCATTTT
J: TRBJ1-1; D: TRBD1; size: NA; V: TRBV9; CDR3: CASSVVQGEAEAFF; DNA: TGTGCCAGCAGCGTAGTACAGGGGGAGGCTGAAGCTTTCTTT
J: TRBJ1-1; D: NA; size: NA; V: TRBV20-1; CDR3: CSARASLNTEAFF; DNA: TGCAGTGCTAGAGCCAGTTTGAACACTGAAGCTTTCTTT
J: TRBJ2-1; D: NA; size: few; V: TRBV7-9; CDR3: CASSLVTYNEQFF; DNA: TGTGCCAGCAGCTTAGTCACCTACAATGAGCAGTTCTTC
J: TRBJ2-1; D: NA; size: many; V: TRBV7-2; CDR3: CASSLIDLEQFF; DNA: TGTGCCAGCAGCTTAATCGACCTAGAGCAGTTCTTC
J: TRBJ2-5; D: NA; size: NA; V: TRBV20-1; CDR3: CSARDLRRDRETQYF; DNA: TGCAGTGCTAGAGACCTAAGGAGGGATCGGGAGACCCAGTACTTC
J: TRBJ2-7; D: NA; size: NA; V: TRBV5-1; CDR3: CASSLGTGTVAYEQYF; DNA: TGCGCCAGCAGCTTGGGTACCGGGACGGTTGCCTACGAGCAGTACTTC
J: TRBJ2-7; D: TRBD1; size: many; V: TRBV5-5; CDR3: CASTLTGTYEQYF; DNA: TGTGCCAGCACCCTGACAGGGACATACGAGCAGTACTTC
J: TRBJ2-2; D: TRBD2; size: NA; V: TRBV4-2; CDR3: CASAGSWSAGDTGELFF; DNA: TGTGCCAGCGCAGGGTCCTGGTCTGCGGGGGACACCGGGGAGCTGTTTTTT
J: TRBJ2-5; D: NA; size: few; V: TRBV4-2; CDR3: CASAVQLQETQYF; DNA: TGTGCCAGCGCTGTGCAACTCCAAGAGACCCAGTACTTC
J: TRBJ2-7; D: TRBD1; size: NA; V: TRBV19; CDR3: CASRKGTGSPPYEQYF; DNA: TGTGCCAGTAGAAAAGGGACAGGGAGCCCCCCCTACGAGCAGTACTTC
J: TRBJ2-2; D: NA; size: few; V: TRBV24-1; CDR3: CATSDFKGLSTGELFF; DNA: TGTGCCACCAGTGATTTCAAGGGGCTGAGCACCGGGGAGCTGTTTTTT
J: TRBJ1-1; D: NA; size: NA; V: TRBV4-2; CDR3: CASSQVRAEAFF; DNA: TGTGCCAGCAGCCAAGTAAGGGCTGAAGCTTTCTTT
J: TRBJ2-2; D: TRBD1; size: few; V: TRBV5-1; CDR3: CASKRTGEGTGELFF; DNA: TGCGCCAGCAAGAGGACAGGGGAGGGCACCGGGGAGCTGTTTTTT
J: TRBJ1-3; D: TRBD1; size: few; V: TRBV5-1; CDR3: CASSVGTGDGNTIYF; DNA: TGCGCCAGCAGCGTCGGGACAGGGGACGGAAACACCATATATTTT
J: TRBJ2-3; D: NA; size: once; V: TRBV6-4; CDR3: CASSTRGSDTQYF; DNA: TGTGCCAGCAGCACCCGCGGGTCAGATACGCAGTATTTT
J: TRBJ2-1; D: NA; size: NA; V: TRBV6-2/TRBV6-3; CDR3: CASSPRKDTNNEQFF; DNA: TGTGCCAGCAGCCCCAGAAAGGATACCAACAATGAGCAGTTCTTC
J: TRBJ2-3; D: TRBD2; size: many; V: TRBV20-1; CDR3: CSAPLAAGTDTQYF; DNA: TGCAGTGCCCCCCTAGCGGCAGGCACAGATACGCAGTATTTT
J: TRBJ2-7; D: TRBD2; size: few; V: TRBV10-2; CDR3: CASSEYLAGKGHEQYF; DNA: TGCGCCAGCAGTGAGTACCTAGCGGGTAAAGGCCACGAGCAGTACTTC
J: TRBJ2-7; D: NA; size: NA; V: TRBV4-3; CDR3: CASSQDRTATYEQYF; DNA: TGCGCCAGCAGCCAAGATCGTACAGCCACCTACGAGCAGTACTTC
J: TRBJ2-2; D: NA; size: few; V: TRBV5-1; CDR3: CASSGPANTGELFF; DNA: TGCGCCAGCAGCGGGCCTGCGAACACCGGGGAGCTGTTTTTT
J: TRBJ1-5; D: NA; size: once; V: TRBV25-1; CDR3: CASRQGYDQPQHF; DNA: TGTGCCAGCAGACAGGGCTACGATCAGCCCCAGCATTTT
J: TRBJ2-7; D: TRBD2; size: many; V: TRBV6-5; CDR3: CASSYSGLATHEQYF; DNA: TGTGCCAGCAGTTACTCCGGACTAGCGACCCACGAGCAGTACTTC
J: TRBJ2-3; D: NA; size: few; V: TRBV7-2; CDR3: CASSLGGNSADTQYF; DNA: TGTGCCAGCAGCTTAGGCGGGAATTCGGCCGATACGCAGTATTTT
J: TRBJ2-7; D: NA; size: few; V: TRBV19; CDR3: CASSSLKGGGEQYF; DNA: TGTGCCAGTAGTTCTCTGAAGGGAGGGGGCGAGCAGTACTTC
J: TRBJ2-2; D: NA; size: few; V: TRBV3-1; CDR3: CASSQAQGNGELFF; DNA: TGTGCCAGCAGCCAAGCTCAGGGGAACGGGGAGCTGTTTTTT
J: TRBJ1-2; D: TRBD1; size: few; V: TRBV6-2/TRBV6-3; CDR3: CASSLRDRRGYTF; DNA: TGTGCCAGCAGTCTCCGGGACAGGCGTGGCTACACCTTC
J: TRBJ2-7; D: TRBD1; size: many; V: TRBV29-1; CDR3: CSGARDRESTSTSEQYF; DNA: TGCAGCGGCGCCCGGGACAGGGAATCGACTAGCACCTCGGAGCAGTACTTC
J: TRBJ2-7; D: NA; size: few; V: TRBV5-1; CDR3: CASSGEGRNEQYF; DNA: TGCGCCAGCTCCGGCGAGGGTCGGAACGAGCAGTACTTC
J: TRBJ2-1; D: TRBD2; size: NA; V: TRBV20-1; CDR3: CSPKTSLGSYNEQFF; DNA: TGCAGTCCCAAGACTAGCTTAGGCTCCTACAATGAGCAGTTCTTC
J: TRBJ2-3; D: NA; size: NA; V: TRBV4-1; CDR3: CASSQVFSSTDTQYF; DNA: TGCGCCAGCAGCCAAGTTTTCTCTAGCACAGATACGCAGTATTTT
J: TRBJ2-7; D: NA; size: NA; V: TRBV27; CDR3: CASRWDRESYEQYF; DNA: TGTGCCAGCAGATGGGACCGAGAATCCTACGAGCAGTACTTC
J: TRBJ1-2; D: NA; size: few; V: TRBV7-9; CDR3: CAMSPGLYCYTF; DNA: TGTGCCATGAGCCCCGGGCTCTATTGCTACACCTTC
J: TRBJ2-1; D: TRBD2; size: many; V: TRBV20-1; CDR3: CSAPRLAGNEQFF; DNA: TGCAGTGCCCCCCGACTAGCGGGAAATGAGCAGTTCTTC
J: TRBJ2-1; D: NA; size: NA; V: TRBV19; CDR3: CASRTGAYNEQFF; DNA: TGTGCCAGTAGGACGGGGGCCTACAATGAGCAGTTCTTC
J: TRBJ2-5; D: TRBD2; size: NA; V: TRBV7-2; CDR3: CASSFSGGRAGETQYF; DNA: TGTGCCAGCAGCTTTAGCGGGGGGAGGGCTGGGGAGACCCAGTACTTC
J: TRBJ1-1; D: TRBD1; size: few; V: TRBV5-1; CDR3: CASSPGTGRYTEAFF; DNA: TGCGCCAGCAGCCCAGGGACAGGGAGGTACACTGAAGCTTTCTTT
J: TRBJ2-3; D: NA; size: few; V: TRBV7-8; CDR3: CASRDGGTQYF; DNA: TGTGCCAGCAGGGACGGGGGTACGCAGTATTTT
J: TRBJ2-2; D: NA; size: many; V: TRBV6-1; CDR3: CASSRRGGVGTGELFF; DNA: TGTGCCAGCAGCCGCCGCGGGGGCGTTGGCACCGGGGAGCTGTTTTTT
J: TRBJ1-2; D: NA; size: NA; V: TRBV6-1; CDR3: CASSPVRRSNYGYTF; DNA: TGTGCCAGCAGCCCCGTTCGACGGTCAAACTATGGCTACACCTTC
J: TRBJ1-2; D: NA; size: few; V: TRBV9; CDR3: CASSVGGLPVAGYTF; DNA: TGTGCCAGCAGCGTAGGAGGGCTCCCGGTAGCTGGCTACACCTTC
J: TRBJ1-1; D: NA; size: few; V: TRBV6-1; CDR3: CASSLTGIEGGTEAFF; DNA: TGTGCCAGCAGTCTTACAGGGATTGAAGGTGGCACTGAAGCTTTCTTT
J: TRBJ1-2; D: NA; size: few; V: TRBV5-1; CDR3: CASSSTWTEDGYTF; DNA: TGCGCCAGCAGTTCGACATGGACGGAGGATGGCTACACCTTC
J: TRBJ2-3; D: NA; size: few; V: TRBV5-4; CDR3: CASSSGNTDTQYF; DNA: TGTGCCAGCAGCTCCGGGAACACAGATACGCAGTATTTT
J: TRBJ2-7; D: NA; size: few; V: TRBV7-2; CDR3: CASTPDVGPAYEQYF; DNA: TGTGCCAGCACCCCGGATGTGGGGCCCGCCTACGAGCAGTACTTC
J: TRBJ2-3; D: TRBD1; size: NA; V: TRBV5-1; CDR3: CASSVKDRADTQYF; DNA: TGCGCCAGCAGCGTAAAGGACAGGGCAGATACGCAGTATTTT
J: TRBJ2-2; D: TRBD2; size: NA; V: TRBV20-1; CDR3: CSARRGGFGELFF; DNA: TGCAGTGCTAGGCGGGGGGGCTTCGGGGAGCTGTTTTTT
J: TRBJ2-2; D: NA; size: NA; V: TRBV10-2; CDR3: CASSEHVSGELFF; DNA: TGCGCCAGCAGTGAGCACGTCTCCGGGGAGCTGTTTTTT
J: TRBJ2-3; D: NA; size: many; V: TRBV5-1; CDR3: CASSLGLRDTQYF; DNA: TGCGCCAGCAGCTTGGGTCTGAGAGATACGCAGTATTTT
J: TRBJ2-2; D: NA; size: NA; V: TRBV5-1; CDR3: CASSSGGGTGELFF; DNA: TGCGCCAGCAGCTCAGGAGGGGGCACCGGGGAGCTGTTTTTT